Listed below are T cell receptor beta chains from one sample, sequenced in a study of T cells in localized non-small cell lung cancer. Data came from immunoSEQ multiplex PCR; TCRdb stores just in-frame clones and leaves some out. The sample holds 40,000 to 65,000 clones, approximately 83% seen once. This sample comprised peripheral blood mononuclear cells, obtained before any cancer treatment. The receptors derive from a man aged 40-75 years with stage III lung adenocarcinoma. Both conserved end residues are part of each CDR3. The D gene is left open where the match is weak. Some rows mark clone size as missing; the rest say once, few, many or name a class of expanded clone.

TRBD2	TRBV2	.	TRBJ2-7	17	TGTGCCACCCAGGGACTAGCGGGAGGGCCGGGGGCCTACGAGCAGTACTTC	CATQGLAGGPGAYEQYF
.	TRBV28	.	TRBJ2-3	12	TGTGCCAGCAGATCCACAAGCCGGACGCAGTATTTT	CASRSTSRTQYF
.	TRBV5-1	.	TRBJ2-3	16	TGCGCCAGCAGCTTGGAAGCGGGTCCGGTCACAGATACGCAGTATTTT	CASSLEAGPVTDTQYF
.	TRBV11-2	.	TRBJ2-7	16	TGTGCCAGCAGCCCTCGACTGGGGGATAGCTCCTACGAGCAGTACTTC	CASSPRLGDSSYEQYF
.	TRBV4-1	.	TRBJ1-6	16	TGCGCCAGCAGCCAAGATATGACTTCCTATAATTCACCCCTCCACTTT	CASSQDMTSYNSPLHF
TRBD1	TRBV6-5	.	TRBJ1-1	15	TGTGCCAGCAGTTACTCGACGCAGGGGGTCCATGAAGCTTTCTTT	CASSYSTQGVHEAFF
TRBD2	TRBV9	.	TRBJ2-5	14	TGTGCCAGCAGCGTAGGCGGGAGCGGGGAGACCCAGTACTTC	CASSVGGSGETQYF
.	TRBV29-1	.	TRBJ1-2	10	TGCAGCGTTGATACGGTTAGCTACACCTTC	CSVDTVSYTF
.	TRBV2	.	TRBJ2-7	13	TGTGCCAGCAAAGGACAGACGTTCTACGAGCAGTACTTC	CASKGQTFYEQYF
TRBD2	TRBV29-1	.	TRBJ2-1	14	TGCAGCGTTGATAGTACTAGCGGATTCAATGAGCAGTTCTTC	CSVDSTSGFNEQFF
.	TRBV7-9	.	TRBJ2-3	17	TGTGCCAGCAGCCCCAGGGAGGGGGGCCGGGGCACAGATACGCAGTATTTT	CASSPREGGRGTDTQYF
TRBD1	TRBV11-2	.	TRBJ2-7	15	TGTGCCAGCAGCTTCGAAACGAGACAGGGCGCTGAGCAGTACTTC	CASSFETRQGAEQYF
TRBD2	TRBV5-1	few	TRBJ2-3	15	TGCGCCAGCAGCCAGAGCGGGGGGCGGGCAGATACGCAGTATTTT	CASSQSGGRADTQYF
TRBD1	TRBV2	.	TRBJ1-2	13	TGTGCCAGTTTCGACAGGGGGCTCTATGGCTACACCTTC	CASFDRGLYGYTF
.	TRBV29-1	.	TRBJ2-1	10	TGCAGCGTGTATGATGGGTTGGGGTTCTTC	CSVYDGLGFF
.	TRBV28	.	TRBJ2-7	12	TGTGCCAGCAGTCCTCCCCGAGGGAAGCAGTACTTC	CASSPPRGKQYF
.	TRBV27	.	TRBJ2-1	15	TGTGCCAGCAGTTTAAAGACGACATTCTACAATGAGCAGTTCTTC	CASSLKTTFYNEQFF
.	TRBV18	.	TRBJ2-1	16	TGTGCCAGCTCACTTGGCGCAGGGGCCTCCTACAATGAGCAGTTCTTC	CASSLGAGASYNEQFF
.	TRBV30	many	TRBJ1-1	12	TGTGCCTGGAGTGGGAGGTACACTGAAGCTTTCTTT	CAWSGRYTEAFF
.	TRBV18	.	TRBJ1-1	14	TGTGCCAGCTCACCGTCAGGGACTAACACTGAAGCTTTCTTT	CASSPSGTNTEAFF
.	TRBV5-1	.	TRBJ2-1	15	TGCGCCAGCAGCCTGTCGGCAGGAATAAACAATGAGCAGTTCTTC	CASSLSAGINNEQFF
TRBD2	TRBV7-6	.	TRBJ2-1	12	TGTGCCAGCAGCCTAGCGGAAAATGAGCAGTTCTTC	CASSLAENEQFF
.	TRBV4-3	.	TRBJ2-3	17	TGCGCCAGCAGCCAAGTCTTTGGCAGGGTGAAGGCAGATACGCAGTATTTT	CASSQVFGRVKADTQYF
.	TRBV28	.	TRBJ1-1	14	TGTGCCAGCAGATCCGGGACATTGAACACTGAAGCTTTCTTT	CASRSGTLNTEAFF
.	TRBV27	.	TRBJ2-5	11	TGTGCCAGCAGTTGGGGGGAGACCCAGTACTTC	CASSWGETQYF
.	TRBV2	.	TRBJ2-5	13	TGTGCCAGCAGTGACACGGGTATAGAGACCCAGTACTTC	CASSDTGIETQYF
TRBD1	TRBV7-3	.	TRBJ2-7	15	TGTGCCAGCAGCTTATCGGGGACAGAGATTTACGAGCAGTACTTC	CASSLSGTEIYEQYF
.	TRBV11-2	.	TRBJ2-7	13	TGTGCCAGCAGCTCCTTAACCCAGGGGGAGCAGTACTTC	CASSSLTQGEQYF
.	TRBV25-1	.	TRBJ2-5	14	TGTGCCAGCAGGGGGGGCCAGCGCCAGGAGACCCAGTACTTC	CASRGGQRQETQYF
.	TRBV10-3	.	TRBJ2-2	14	TGTGCCATCAGTGAAGGTGGGGTCACCGGGGAGCTGTTTTTT	CAISEGGVTGELFF
.	TRBV10-2	.	TRBJ1-1	13	TGCGCCAGCAGTGCCCAGGACGGCACTGAAGCTTTCTTT	CASSAQDGTEAFF
.	TRBV10-1	.	TRBJ2-7	14	TGCGCCAGTGGCCCGGGGCAGGACCCAGAAAAGCAGTACTTC	CASGPGQDPEKQYF
.	TRBV28	.	TRBJ1-5	11	TGTGCCAGCAGTTCGAGTCGACCCCAGCATTTT	CASSSSRPQHF
.	TRBV30	.	TRBJ2-2	12	TGTGCCTGGATGAGGTACACCGGGGAGCTGTTTTTT	CAWMRYTGELFF
TRBD2	TRBV7-2	.	TRBJ2-3	18	TGTGCCAGCAGCCCCACGACTGATAGCGGGGGCCTCACAGATACGCAGTATTTT	CASSPTTDSGGLTDTQYF
.	TRBV13	.	TRBJ1-5	15	TGTGCCAGCAGCTTAGGACAGAATAGCAATCAGCCCCAGCATTTT	CASSLGQNSNQPQHF
TRBD2	TRBV19	.	TRBJ2-5	15	TGTGCCAGTAGTATACTCGCGGGAGCCCAAGAGACCCAGTACTTC	CASSILAGAQETQYF
TRBD1	TRBV30	few	TRBJ1-4	15	TGTGCCTCCTTCGACAGGGGAAAGGGTAATGAAAAACTGTTTTTT	CASFDRGKGNEKLFF
.	TRBV6-1	few	TRBJ1-4	15	TGTGCCAGCTCTCCGGGCGACTTAGGCAGTGAAAAACTGTTTTTT	CASSPGDLGSEKLFF